What follows describes a single T cell receptor beta chain. Its cognate antigen is unknown. Sequenced by immunoSEQ multiplex PCR; TCRdb stores in-frame clones only, minus some. Of about 16,000 clones listed, 80% to 95% are singletons. This sample was taken from a study of PD-1 blockade in classical Hodgkin lymphoma. Broader study findings: There remain no defined causes for the repertoire differences, which possibly reflect disease activity or prior therapy.

The CDR3 is 16 amino acids. Losses at the gene ends were 3 bases for V and 8 bases for J; bases not matched to a gene: 4. The V gene's germline CDR1 is MGHDK and CDR2 SYGVNS. Time point defined: newly diagnosed, previously untreated cHL patient sample. The receptor comes from a human donor with classical Hodgkin lymphoma. The V call is TRBV25-1, the J call TRBJ2-1; TRBD2 agrees at 16 bases. Sequenced: peripheral blood mononuclear cells (PBMCs). This CDR3 reads CASSDTGTSGRDEQFF. CDR3 sequence (DNA): TGTGCCAGCAGTGACACCGGGACTAGCGGGAGGGATGAGCAGTTCTTC.